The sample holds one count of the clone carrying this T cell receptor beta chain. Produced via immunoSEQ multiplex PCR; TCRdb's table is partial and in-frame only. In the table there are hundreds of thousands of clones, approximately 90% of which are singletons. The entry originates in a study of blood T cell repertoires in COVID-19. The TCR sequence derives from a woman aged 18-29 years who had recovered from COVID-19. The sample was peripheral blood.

CDR3 coding DNA: TGCGCCAGCAGCCAAGATCCTCCAATGGGACACCGAAACACCATATATTTT. This gives the protein CASSQDPPMGHRNTIYF. The chain links TRBV4-3 to TRBJ1-3; possible D gene TRBD1, 6 bases. Trimming took 0 bases from V and 5 from J, leaving 17 bases between them. This CDR3 is built from 17 residues. Germline values: CDR1 LGHNA, CDR2 YSLEER.